This record concerns one T cell receptor beta chain sequence. What it binds is unknown. The source of the sample is a study of T cell repertoires in cytomegalovirus infection. Study background: Both CMV infection and a matching HLA type were indicated by public TCR beta signatures. The study, taken as a whole, reports: What dominated the ex vivo response were HLA-C-restricted CMV-specific TCR beta clonotypes. Cumulative public TCR beta family frequency identified CMV carriers with the relevant HLA.

TCRdb analysed the reads with MiXCR anew, one entry per CDR3 protein. The sample shows about 230,000 distinct CDR3 sequences, roughly 22% of them seen only once. The clonotype comes from a human donor in good health (CMV status not recorded). Some clones in this sample may be carry-over from other donors' samples. What was sequenced was CD8+ T cells from PBMCs.

CDR3 protein: CASSFWASGNEQFF. The CDR3 coding sequence is TGTGCCAGCAGCTTCTGGGCTAGCGGCAATGAGCAGTTCTTC. V and J are TRBV5-4 and TRBJ2-1; 7 bases line up with TRBD2. Trimming cost V 2 bases and J 6 bases; bases outside gene matches: 5. CDR1 and CDR2 from the germline V gene are SGHNT and YYREEE (reference sequence). The CDR3 totals 14 residues.